This T cell receptor (beta chain) was profiled in a study of PD-L1 blockade in urothelial cancer. Study-wide background: Patients went on atezolizumab around 2014, receiving 1,200 mg intravenously every 3 weeks. Study results and limitations: Better progression-free and overall survival followed lower pretreatment blood clonality.

As to this clone: Antigen specificity is unknown.

PCRs were each spiked with synthetic TCR analog templates. Profiling relied on immunoSEQ multiplex PCR, and the TCRdb table lists in-frame clones only, not all of them. Found here are approximately 32,000 clones, around 82% of them singletons; the top ten hold 6.8%. Described time point: pretreatment peripheral blood. Each patient gave between 1 and 8 samples of peripheral blood mononuclear cells, which were collected pretreatment and during treatment. The germline gives CDR1 SGHTA, CDR2 FQGNSA. The J segment lost 3 bases and the V segment lost 5 bases, leaving 11 bases of the junction unmatched. The CDR3 has 16 residues.

This receptor was identified in a man in his sixties with urothelial cancer. This chain links TRBV7-2 with TRBJ1-2; 8 bases match TRBD1. Sequenced here: PBMCs, sampled around atezolizumab (anti-PD-L1) treatment. CDR3 amino acids: CASSPQGGTGHYGYTF. The CDR3 DNA sequence: TGTGCCAGCAGCCCCCAGGGCGGGACAGGTCACTATGGCTACACCTTC.